The 2 T cell receptor beta chains below all came from one sample that was sequenced in a study of T cells in localized non-small cell lung cancer (dated by TCRdb to 2018 to 2021). Library preparation was by the immunoSEQ multiplex PCR assay. TCRdb mirrors the immuneACCESS table, restricted to in-frame sequences. Some clones are absent from its copies; in checked studies, under half trace to an unresolved V gene, and the reason for the others is unknown. This sample holds approximately 64,000 clones; roughly 90% were observed only once. Roughly 2% of the sample lies in the top ten. The source was peripheral blood, collected before any cancer treatment. The source is a woman aged 40 to 75 with stage I lung adenocarcinoma.

The CDR3 is CASSSSFGHSTDTQYF. CDR3 DNA: TGTGCCAGCAGCTCCTCCTTCGGACACAGCACAGATACGCAGTATTTT. J is TRBJ2-3 and V is TRBV9; tentatively, D is TRBD1 (5 bases). This CDR3 is 16 amino acids long. V was pared by 4 bases and J by 0 bases, with 15 bases between. Per germline, CDR1 SGDLS and CDR2 YYNGEE.

The J gene is TRBJ1-1, the V gene TRBV6-5; TRBD1 matches at 9 bases. Germline loops: CDR1 MNHEY, CDR2 SVGAGI. CDR3 length: 13 amino acids. V gave up 8 bases and J gave up 5 bases; unmatched junction bases: 6. The CDR3 nucleotides read TGTGCCAGCCTGACAGGGGGAGAAACTGAAGCTTTCTTT. This encodes CASLTGGETEAFF.